This is a list of T cell receptor beta chains from one sample in a study of blood T cell repertoires in COVID-19. Clones were read by immunoSEQ multiplex PCR, and TCRdb kept only the in-frame ones, dropping some. The sample holds 80,000 or so clones, around four fifths seen once. Sequences were obtained from peripheral blood. These receptors were obtained from a human donor in a cohort sampled during active COVID-19. The CDR3 runs from the conserved cysteine through the conserved F or W. D genes are given only for firm matches. Some rows mark clone size as missing; the rest say once, few, many or name a class of expanded clone.

>NA|NA|TRBV5-1|TRBJ1-3
CASSFDNRGNTIYF
TGCGCCAGCAGCTTTGACAACCGCGGAAACACCATATATTTT
>NA|TRBD1|TRBV6-6|TRBJ1-5
CASSSTGMGYQPQHF
TGTGCCAGCAGTTCGACAGGGATGGGATATCAGCCCCAGCATTTT
>NA|TRBD1|TRBV9|TRBJ2-5
CASSARTGDSETQYF
TGTGCCAGCAGCGCACGGACAGGGGACTCGGAGACCCAGTACTTC
>few|TRBD1|TRBV10-3|TRBJ1-1
CAISGRQGDTEAFF
TGTGCCATCAGTGGGAGACAGGGGGACACTGAAGCTTTCTTT
>NA|NA|TRBV11-3|TRBJ1-6
CASQETGSPYNSPLHF
TGTGCCAGCCAAGAGACAGGTAGCCCCTATAATTCACCCCTCCACTTT
>NA|NA|TRBV9|TRBJ2-5
CASTKGGLGTAQETQYF
TGTGCCAGCACCAAAGGGGGTTTGGGGACCGCCCAAGAGACCCAGTACTTC
>NA|NA|TRBV28|TRBJ2-6
CASSPSRGAKSANVLTF
TGTGCCAGCAGCCCCTCTCGGGGGGCTAAGTCGGCCAACGTCCTGACTTTC
>NA|TRBD1|TRBV6-2/TRBV6-3|TRBJ2-7
CASSYLGQGVREQYF
TGTGCCAGCAGTTATTTGGGACAGGGAGTGCGCGAGCAGTACTTC
>NA|NA|TRBV7-3|TRBJ2-1
CASSLTSGFGEQFF
TGTGCCAGCAGCTTAACGTCGGGGTTTGGTGAGCAGTTCTTC
>NA|TRBD1|TRBV6-5|TRBJ1-5
CASSYRQGGNQPQHF
TGTGCCAGCAGTTACCGACAGGGAGGAAATCAGCCCCAGCATTTT
>NA|TRBD1|TRBV7-7|TRBJ2-5
CASSRGQGTETQYF
TGTGCCAGCAGCCGGGGACAGGGGACGGAGACCCAGTACTTC
>NA|TRBD1|TRBV9|TRBJ2-7
CASSVGGQGYEQYF
TGTGCCAGCAGCGTGGGGGGACAGGGGTACGAGCAGTACTTC
>NA|TRBD1|TRBV6-5|TRBJ1-6
CASSRGDSYNSPLHF
TGTGCCAGCAGTAGGGGGGACAGCTATAATTCACCCCTCCACTTT
>NA|NA|TRBV30|TRBJ1-5
CAWSRLSNQPQHF
TGTGCCTGGAGTAGACTGAGCAATCAGCCCCAGCATTTT
>NA|TRBD1|TRBV11-2|TRBJ1-1
CASSLGHRGTEAFF
TGTGCCAGCAGCTTAGGACACAGGGGCACTGAAGCTTTCTTT
>few|TRBD1|TRBV7-2|TRBJ1-1
CASSLHPGGVEAFF
TGTGCCAGCAGCTTACACCCAGGGGGCGTTGAAGCTTTCTTT
>NA|NA|TRBV5-4|TRBJ1-2
CASSRAAGARGYTF
TGTGCCAGCAGTCGAGCCGCGGGGGCAAGGGGCTACACCTTC
>NA|NA|TRBV6-6|TRBJ2-7
CASTERGEQGYYEQYF
TGTGCCAGCACCGAACGAGGGGAACAGGGATACTACGAGCAGTACTTC
>NA|TRBD1|TRBV6-5|TRBJ2-7
CASSTRDRVAEQYF
TGTGCCAGCAGTACCCGGGACAGGGTGGCCGAGCAGTACTTC